This T cell receptor (beta chain) was found in a study of blood T cell repertoires in COVID-19. Assay used: immunoSEQ multiplex PCR; TCRdb lists only in-frame clones, some missing. Of about 70,000 clones listed, around 86% were seen once; the top ten hold about 12%. Looked up from germline, CDR1 is LNHDA and CDR2 is SQIVND (reference sequence). The CDR3 has 18 amino acids. V lost 8 bases to trimming and J lost 0 bases; unmatched junction nucleotides: 7. The sequenced material came from peripheral blood. This clonotype originated in a human donor in a cohort sampled during active COVID-19. The gene calls are TRBV19 and TRBJ2-6; 13 nucleotides match TRBD2. This CDR3 reads CASGFGLAGVSGANVLTF. As DNA, the CDR3 is TGTGCCAGTGGGTTTGGACTAGCGGGGGTCTCTGGGGCCAACGTCCTGACTTTC.